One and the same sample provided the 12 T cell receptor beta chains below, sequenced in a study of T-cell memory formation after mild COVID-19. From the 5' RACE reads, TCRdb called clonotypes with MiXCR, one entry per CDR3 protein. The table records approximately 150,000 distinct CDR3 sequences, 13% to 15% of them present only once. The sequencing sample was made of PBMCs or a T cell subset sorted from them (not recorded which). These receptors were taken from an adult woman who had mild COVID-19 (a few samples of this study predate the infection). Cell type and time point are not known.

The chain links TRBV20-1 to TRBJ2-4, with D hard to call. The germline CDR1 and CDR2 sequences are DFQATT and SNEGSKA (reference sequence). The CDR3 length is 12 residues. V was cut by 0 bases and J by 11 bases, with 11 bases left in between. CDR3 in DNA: TGCAGTGCTAGAGATCGCGGCGTAGTTCAGTACTTC. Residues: CSARDRGVVQYF.

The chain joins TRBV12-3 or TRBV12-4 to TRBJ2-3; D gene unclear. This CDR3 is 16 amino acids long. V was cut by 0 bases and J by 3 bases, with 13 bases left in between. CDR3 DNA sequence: TGTGCCAGCAGTTTAGCAGACCCCACGACAACAGATACGCAGTATTTT. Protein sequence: CASSLADPTTTDTQYF.

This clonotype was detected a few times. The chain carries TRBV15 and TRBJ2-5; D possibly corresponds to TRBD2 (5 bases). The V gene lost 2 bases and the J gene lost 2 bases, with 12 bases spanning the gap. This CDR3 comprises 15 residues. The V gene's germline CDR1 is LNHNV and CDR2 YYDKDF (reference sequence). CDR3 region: CATSRNPGKQETQYF. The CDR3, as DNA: TGTGCCACCAGCAGAAATCCCGGGAAACAAGAGACCCAGTACTTC.

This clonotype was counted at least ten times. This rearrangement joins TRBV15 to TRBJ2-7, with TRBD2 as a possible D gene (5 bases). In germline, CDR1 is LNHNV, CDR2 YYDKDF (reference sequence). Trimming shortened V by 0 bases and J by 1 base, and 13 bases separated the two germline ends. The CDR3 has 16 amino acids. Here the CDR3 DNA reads TGTGCCACCAGCAGAGAAGGCACTAGAACTTCCTACGAGCAGTACTTC. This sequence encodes CATSREGTRTSYEQYF.

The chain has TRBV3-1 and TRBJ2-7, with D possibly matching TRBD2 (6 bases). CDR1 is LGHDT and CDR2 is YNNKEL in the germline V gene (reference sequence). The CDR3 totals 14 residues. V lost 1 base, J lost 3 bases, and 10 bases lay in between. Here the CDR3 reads CASSQGDSHYEQYF. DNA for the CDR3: TGTGCCAGCAGCCAAGGGGACTCCCACTACGAGCAGTACTTC.

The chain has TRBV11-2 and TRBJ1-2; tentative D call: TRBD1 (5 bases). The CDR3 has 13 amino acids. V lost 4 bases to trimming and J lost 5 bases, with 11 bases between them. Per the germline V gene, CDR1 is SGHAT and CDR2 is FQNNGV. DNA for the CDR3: TGTGCCAGCAGCTCTCTCGACAGATATGGCTACACCTTC. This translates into CASSSLDRYGYTF.

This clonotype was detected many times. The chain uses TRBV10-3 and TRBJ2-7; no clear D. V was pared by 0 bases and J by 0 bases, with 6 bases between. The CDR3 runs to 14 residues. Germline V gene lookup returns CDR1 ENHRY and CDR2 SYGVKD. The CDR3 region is CAISESQDSYEQYF. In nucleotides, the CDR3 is TGTGCCATCAGTGAGTCCCAGGACTCCTACGAGCAGTACTTC.

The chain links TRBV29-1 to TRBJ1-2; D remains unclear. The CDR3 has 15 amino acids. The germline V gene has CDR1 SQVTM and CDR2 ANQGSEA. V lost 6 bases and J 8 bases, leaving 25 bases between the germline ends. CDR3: CSVAMYPGERRGYTF. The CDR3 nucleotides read TGCAGCGTCGCCATGTATCCGGGAGAGAGGAGGGGCTACACCTTC.

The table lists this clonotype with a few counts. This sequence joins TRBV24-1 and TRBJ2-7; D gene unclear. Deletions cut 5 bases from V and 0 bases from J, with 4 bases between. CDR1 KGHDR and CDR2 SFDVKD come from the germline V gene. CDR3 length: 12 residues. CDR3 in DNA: TGTGCCACCAGTGGCGGCTCCTACGAGCAGTACTTC. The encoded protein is CATSGGSYEQYF.

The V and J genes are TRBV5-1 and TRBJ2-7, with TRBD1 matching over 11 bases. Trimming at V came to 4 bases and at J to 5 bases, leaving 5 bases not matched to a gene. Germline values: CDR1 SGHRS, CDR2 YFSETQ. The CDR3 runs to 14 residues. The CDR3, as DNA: TGCGCCAGCAGCGACGGACAGGGGGCTCACGAGCAGTACTTC. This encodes CASSDGQGAHEQYF.

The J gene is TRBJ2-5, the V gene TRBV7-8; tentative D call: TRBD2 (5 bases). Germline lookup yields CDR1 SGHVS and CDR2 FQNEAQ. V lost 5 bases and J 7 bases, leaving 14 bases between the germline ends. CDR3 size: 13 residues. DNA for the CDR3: TGTGCCAGCAGCCCGGACTGGGCCGGGACCCAGTACTTC. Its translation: CASSPDWAGTQYF.

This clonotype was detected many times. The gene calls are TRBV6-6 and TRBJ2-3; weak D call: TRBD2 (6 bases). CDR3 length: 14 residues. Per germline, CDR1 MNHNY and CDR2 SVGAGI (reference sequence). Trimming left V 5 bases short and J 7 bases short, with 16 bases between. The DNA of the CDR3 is TGTGCCAGCAGTGACCCGCGGGGTGTACATACGCAGTATTTT. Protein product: CASSDPRGVHTQYF.